The TCR beta chain described here comes from a study of blood T cell repertoires in COVID-19. Source study methods: Amplifying reference gene primers gave estimates of nucleated cell counts. Measured with immunoSEQ multiplex PCR; TCRdb has only the in-frame clones, and not every one. V and J calls plus clone size are reproduced from that table; the DNA served to infer D and trimming. Altogether roughly 98,000 clones are present, about 81% being singletons, with the ten largest covering around an eighth. Sequencing was done on a sample of peripheral blood. This clonotype was obtained from a human donor in a cohort sampled during active COVID-19.

Written as DNA, the CDR3 is TGTGCCAGCAGCCTCCGACTCTACAATGAGCAGTTCTTC. Protein sequence: CASSLRLYNEQFF. The gene calls are TRBV12-3 or TRBV12-4 and TRBJ2-1; no clear D gene. Trimming left V 6 bases short and J 3 bases short, with 9 bases between. The CDR3 consists of 13 residues.